These T cell receptor beta chains were read from a single sample in a study of T cell responses to AZD1222 COVID-19 vaccine. Method: immunoSEQ multiplex PCR; TCRdb's copy keeps in-frame clones and lacks some. The sample includes approximately 150,000 clones, just over 90% of them seen just once. This specimen was peripheral blood, taken 28 days after the second AZD1222 dose. Receptors originate from an adult who received the AZD1222 COVID-19 vaccine. CDR3s include the opening cysteine and the closing phenylalanine or tryptophan. Fields, in order: V gene, J gene, D gene, clone size, CDR3 DNA, CDR3 protein. A D gene is named only where the DNA matches it firmly. Clone size, where shown, is once, few, many, or a class for clones that have expanded.

TRBV27	TRBJ2-7	TRBD2	.	TGTGCCAGCAGTCTCCAAGCGGGGGGACCTACCTACGAGCAGTACTTC	CASSLQAGGPTYEQYF
TRBV7-9	TRBJ1-3	TRBD1	.	TGTGCCAGCAGGGGTAGACAGGGGACTTACTCTGGAAACACCATATATTTT	CASRGRQGTYSGNTIYF
TRBV19	TRBJ2-4	TRBD1	.	TGTGCCAGTACCACAGGGGGCGTCGGAAACATTCAGTACTTC	CASTTGGVGNIQYF
TRBV4-3	TRBJ1-4	.	.	TGCGCCAGCAGCCAGGGGCAGTATAATGAAAAACTGTTTTTT	CASSQGQYNEKLFF
TRBV4-1	TRBJ1-1	TRBD1	few	TGCGCCAGCAGCCAAGTATACCAACCGGGACAGGGGGTAACTTTCTTT	CASSQVYQPGQGVTFF
TRBV6-5	TRBJ1-1	.	.	TGTGCCAGCAGTTCCCCAAAGACCGGGTTGAACACTGAAGCTTTCTTT	CASSSPKTGLNTEAFF
TRBV21-1	TRBJ2-7	.	.	TGTGCCAGCAGCCCCAAACGCGGGGGCAGCTCCTACGAGCAGTACTTC	CASSPKRGGSSYEQYF
TRBV28	TRBJ1-4	TRBD1	.	TGTGCCACCTCAGAACAGGGGGACGAAAAACTGTTTTTT	CATSEQGDEKLFF
TRBV19	TRBJ2-3	.	.	TGTGCCAGTAGTACGGGACTGGCAGATACGCAGTATTTT	CASSTGLADTQYF
TRBV6-5	TRBJ1-2	.	.	TGTGCCAGCACCCAACCCGGACGGCCCTATGGCTACACCTTC	CASTQPGRPYGYTF
TRBV5-1	TRBJ1-2	TRBD1	.	TGCGCCAGCAGCTTGGACGGGACAGGGAGCCTTAACTATGGCTACACCTTC	CASSLDGTGSLNYGYTF
TRBV7-2	TRBJ2-1	.	.	TGTGCCAGCAGCTTTGTCGGGATGGGCTCCTACAATGAGCAGTTCTTC	CASSFVGMGSYNEQFF
TRBV5-1	TRBJ2-3	TRBD2	.	TGCGCCAGCAGCTTAGTACCCGCGGGAGGGGGTACAGATACGCAGTATTTT	CASSLVPAGGGTDTQYF
TRBV5-4	TRBJ2-1	.	.	TGTGCCAGCAGCTTGGTCCGGTACAATGAGCAGTTCTTC	CASSLVRYNEQFF
TRBV28	TRBJ1-4	.	.	TGTGCCAGCAGATTATCCGGAGGTGAAAAACTGTTTTTT	CASRLSGGEKLFF
TRBV27	TRBJ1-1	.	few	TGTGCCAGCAGTTTTATCAGGATGGGGAACACTGAAGCTTTCTTT	CASSFIRMGNTEAFF
TRBV29-1	TRBJ1-2	TRBD1	.	TGCAGCTCACAGGGGGCGGCTGGCTACACCTTC	CSSQGAAGYTF
TRBV19	TRBJ1-4	.	once	TGTGCCAGTAGTATGTGGGGGGCTGGAGAACTGTTTTTT	CASSMWGAGELFF
TRBV19	TRBJ1-1	TRBD1	.	TGTGCCAGTAGTATCTTACCGGGACAGGGGGCGCGAAGGCCCTTTTCGGGAAACACTGAAGCTTTCTTT	CASSILPGQGARRPFSGNTEAFF
TRBV4-1	TRBJ2-3	.	.	TGCGCCAGCAGCCAGCACGCGGGGGCGGGGGCAAACACAGATACGCAGTATTTT	CASSQHAGAGANTDTQYF
TRBV4-1	TRBJ2-3	TRBD1	.	TGCGCCAGCAGCCAAGATTCGGGACAGGTTAGCACAGATACGCAGTATTTT	CASSQDSGQVSTDTQYF
TRBV6-5	TRBJ1-5	TRBD1	.	TGTGCCAGCAGGAGGACAGGGGCGAATCAGCCCCAGCATTTT	CASRRTGANQPQHF
TRBV9	TRBJ2-7	.	.	TGTGCCAGCAGCGTAGAGCCCTCCTACGAGCAGTACTTC	CASSVEPSYEQYF
TRBV5-1	TRBJ2-3	.	.	TGCGCCAGCAGCGATGACTCTACAGATACGCAGTATTTT	CASSDDSTDTQYF
TRBV7-3	TRBJ2-3	TRBD2	.	TGTGCCAGCAGCCGTCTTTTGGGCGGGAGGGATACGCAGTATTTT	CASSRLLGGRDTQYF
TRBV19	TRBJ1-1	.	.	TGTGCCAGTAGTATAGGCGGCATCAACACTGAAGCTTTCTTT	CASSIGGINTEAFF
TRBV18	TRBJ1-2	TRBD1	once	TGTGCCAGCCTCCGGGCTATGACAAAACAGGGGAACTATGGCTACACCTTC	CASLRAMTKQGNYGYTF
TRBV18	TRBJ2-5	.	.	TGTGCCAGCTCACCACGTCTGGGGCAAGAGACCCAGTACTTC	CASSPRLGQETQYF
TRBV5-1	TRBJ2-2	.	once	TGCGCCAGCAGCTTGTTGCGGGAATCTTTCACCGGGGAGCTGTTTTTT	CASSLLRESFTGELFF
TRBV9	TRBJ1-1	.	.	TGTGCCAGCAGCGTAGATCAGAACACTGAAGCTTTCTTT	CASSVDQNTEAFF
TRBV7-8	TRBJ2-4	.	.	TGTGCCAGCAGCTTAGGTGGAGGGATTGACATTCAGTACTTC	CASSLGGGIDIQYF
TRBV3-1/TRBV3-2	TRBJ1-1	.	.	TGTGCCAGCAGCCTCGGGGCGGCGAACACTGAAGCTTTCTTT	CASSLGAANTEAFF
TRBV7-8	TRBJ2-7	.	.	TGTGCCAGCAGCTCCCATATTGGCTACGAGCAGTACTTC	CASSSHIGYEQYF
TRBV19	TRBJ2-3	.	.	TGTGCCAGTAGTCAACAGTTCACAGATACGCAGTATTTT	CASSQQFTDTQYF
TRBV7-3	TRBJ2-2	.	.	TGTGCCAGCAGCTCGACTAGTGGCACCGGGGAGCTGTTTTTT	CASSSTSGTGELFF
TRBV10-1	TRBJ2-1	.	.	TGCGCCAGCAGTGAGATGGGGTTCTCCTACAATGAGCAGTTCTTC	CASSEMGFSYNEQFF
TRBV19	TRBJ1-1	TRBD1	once	TGTGCCAGTAGCCCGGACAGGGACACTGAAGCTTTCTTT	CASSPDRDTEAFF
TRBV19	TRBJ2-5	TRBD1	.	TGTGCCAGTTCAACAGGGGCATGGGAGGAGACCCAGTACTTC	CASSTGAWEETQYF
TRBV24-1	TRBJ1-4	.	.	TGTGCCACCAGTGATTCCACGACCCTCGAAAAACTGTTTTTT	CATSDSTTLEKLFF
TRBV27	TRBJ1-2	TRBD1	.	TGTGCCAGCAGTCCCTTACGGGGACAGGGGGTTTCGAGCTATGGCTACACCTTC	CASSPLRGQGVSSYGYTF